The entry below describes one TCR beta chain. In the original workflow: Amplification of reference gene primers provided the estimated nucleated cell counts. Generated by immunoSEQ multiplex PCR, the TCRdb table keeps only in-frame clones and is missing some. Clonal size and the V and J genes are those of that table, whereas D and trimming came from the DNA. The data show about 55,000 clones, less than 85% seen once. This record comes from a study of blood T cell repertoires in COVID-19. In the study overall: Samples representing acute and convalescent COVID-19 were sourced from the United States, Italy and Spain. Nucleic acid was either cDNA or gDNA, and it came from T cells, B-cell-depleted T cells, or PBMCs.

CDR1 and CDR2 (germline): LGHNT, FRNRAP. The ends lost 0 bases at V and 0 bases at J; junction bases unmatched: 7. The length of the CDR3 is 17 residues. This sequence joins TRBV12-5 and TRBJ1-1; TRBD1 matches 7 bases. The specimen was peripheral blood. This receptor was obtained from a woman in her sixties or seventies with acute or convalescent COVID-19. The CDR3 DNA reads as TGTGCTAGTGGTTTGGTGTACTCACAGGGGATGAACACTGAAGCTTTCTTT. Translation gives CASGLVYSQGMNTEAFF. The full variable domain, rest sourced from reference TRBV12-5 and TRBJ1-1, is DARVTQTPRHKVTEMGQEVTMRCQPILGHNTVFWYRQTMMQGLELLAYFRNRAPLDDSGMPKDRFSAEMPDATLATLKIQPSEPRDSAVYFCASGLVYSQGMNTEAFFGQGTRLTVV.